These T cell receptor beta chains were read from a single sample in a study of T cell responses to AZD1222 COVID-19 vaccine. The table came from immunoSEQ multiplex PCR; TCRdb's copy has only in-frame clones and leaves some out. The sample has 150,000 or so clones, about 90% seen once; the top ten hold approximately 1.1%. The input for sequencing was peripheral blood, taken 28 days after the second AZD1222 dose. Receptors originate from an adult who received the AZD1222 COVID-19 vaccine. Both conserved end residues are part of each CDR3. The D gene is left open where the match is weak. Expanded clones are given a class, and other clones once, few, many or no size at all.

size: .
J: TRBJ2-7
V: TRBV5-1
D: .
CDR3: CARVEQGWDYEQYF
DNA: TGCGCCAGGGTAGAGCAGGGCTGGGACTACGAGCAGTACTTC

size: .
J: TRBJ1-1
V: TRBV7-2
D: .
CDR3: CASRGPWTEAFF
DNA: TGTGCCAGCAGGGGGCCCTGGACTGAAGCTTTCTTT

size: .
J: TRBJ2-3
V: TRBV4-2
D: TRBD1
CDR3: CASSQEAGQGGDTQYF
DNA: TGTGCCAGCAGCCAAGAAGCGGGACAGGGAGGAGATACGCAGTATTTT

size: .
J: TRBJ1-6
V: TRBV4-2
D: .
CDR3: CASSLSQSSYNSPLHF
DNA: TGTGCCAGCAGCCTCAGCCAGAGCTCCTATAATTCACCCCTCCACTTT

size: .
J: TRBJ2-1
V: TRBV3-1/TRBV3-2
D: TRBD2
CDR3: CASSPPSGGTYNEQFF
DNA: TGTGCCAGCAGCCCACCTAGCGGGGGAACCTACAATGAGCAGTTCTTC

size: .
J: TRBJ2-5
V: TRBV7-9
D: .
CDR3: CASSFVGEETQYF
DNA: TGTGCCAGCAGCTTTGTAGGGGAAGAGACCCAGTACTTC

size: .
J: TRBJ1-2
V: TRBV10-3
D: TRBD1
CDR3: CAIRGQGQGGYTF
DNA: TGTGCCATCAGGGGACAGGGCCAAGGGGGCTACACCTTC

size: .
J: TRBJ2-7
V: TRBV27
D: TRBD1
CDR3: CASSLSSGDRAYEQYF
DNA: TGTGCCAGCAGTTTATCTTCAGGGGACAGGGCCTACGAGCAGTACTTC

size: .
J: TRBJ1-1
V: TRBV7-2
D: .
CDR3: CASSLSRDTEAFF
DNA: TGTGCCAGCAGCCTCAGTCGGGACACTGAAGCTTTCTTT

size: .
J: TRBJ2-6
V: TRBV20-1
D: .
CDR3: CSASDPGRIISGANVLTF
DNA: TGCAGTGCTAGTGACCCGGGACGGATTATCTCTGGGGCCAACGTCCTGACTTTC

size: .
J: TRBJ1-1
V: TRBV6-5
D: .
CDR3: CASSYQGSEAFF
DNA: TGTGCCAGCAGCTATCAGGGGAGTGAAGCTTTCTTT

size: .
J: TRBJ1-5
V: TRBV19
D: TRBD1
CDR3: CASSMTGGGQPQHF
DNA: TGTGCCAGTAGTATGACAGGGGGCGGTCAGCCCCAGCATTTT

size: .
J: TRBJ2-7
V: TRBV5-1
D: .
CDR3: CASSLGLGQTYAQYF
DNA: TGCGCCAGCAGCTTGGGTCTTGGGCAGACCTACGCGCAGTACTTC

size: .
J: TRBJ1-1
V: TRBV6-5
D: TRBD1
CDR3: CASSNRGLGTEAFF
DNA: TGTGCCAGCAGTAACAGGGGGTTGGGCACTGAAGCTTTCTTT

size: .
J: TRBJ1-1
V: TRBV18
D: TRBD1
CDR3: CASSRDSREGEAFF
DNA: TGTGCCAGCTCACGGGACAGTCGTGAGGGTGAAGCTTTCTTT

size: .
J: TRBJ1-5
V: TRBV12-3/TRBV12-4
D: .
CDR3: CASSLTGNQPQHF
DNA: TGTGCCAGCAGTTTAACGGGGAATCAGCCCCAGCATTTT

size: .
J: TRBJ1-3
V: TRBV18
D: .
CDR3: CASSPSTGISGNTIYF
DNA: TGTGCCAGCTCACCCTCTACAGGGATCTCTGGAAACACCATATATTTT

size: .
J: TRBJ2-3
V: TRBV7-9
D: .
CDR3: CASRDPRSFDTQYF
DNA: TGTGCCAGCAGGGACCCAAGGTCCTTTGATACGCAGTATTTT

size: .
J: TRBJ1-2
V: TRBV2
D: .
CDR3: CASKRDANYGYTF
DNA: TGTGCCAGCAAAAGGGACGCTAACTATGGCTACACCTTC

size: .
J: TRBJ2-3
V: TRBV29-1
D: .
CDR3: CSVGPPVLRGTSTDTQYF
DNA: TGCAGCGTTGGCCCCCCGGTCTTACGCGGGACTAGCACAGATACGCAGTATTTT

size: once
J: TRBJ1-1
V: TRBV4-2
D: .
CDR3: CASSQAEGDTEAFF
DNA: TGTGCCAGCAGCCAAGCGGAGGGGGATACTGAAGCTTTCTTT

size: .
J: TRBJ2-7
V: TRBV29-1
D: TRBD2
CDR3: CSVTGTSLYEQYF
DNA: TGCAGCGTTACCGGGACTAGTCTCTACGAGCAGTACTTC

size: .
J: TRBJ1-6
V: TRBV3-1/TRBV3-2
D: .
CDR3: CASSQDGVRLNSPLHF
DNA: TGTGCCAGCAGCCAAGACGGGGTCAGACTAAATTCACCCCTCCACTTT

size: .
J: TRBJ1-4
V: TRBV30
D: .
CDR3: CAWDSGRIHGATNEKLFF
DNA: TGTGCCTGGGACTCCGGGAGAATACACGGGGCAACTAATGAAAAACTGTTTTTT

size: .
J: TRBJ1-6
V: TRBV7-8
D: .
CDR3: CASSLWASPGSPLHF
DNA: TGTGCCAGCAGCTTGTGGGCCTCACCCGGTTCACCCCTCCACTTT

size: .
J: TRBJ1-2
V: TRBV7-2
D: .
CDR3: CASSLGQTLDYTF
DNA: TGTGCCAGCAGCTTAGGACAGACTTTAGACTACACCTTC

size: .
J: TRBJ2-2
V: TRBV19
D: TRBD1
CDR3: CASRTGGNTGELFF
DNA: TGTGCCAGTCGAACAGGGGGGAACACCGGGGAGCTGTTTTTT

size: .
J: TRBJ1-2
V: TRBV2
D: TRBD1
CDR3: CASSRDRKYGYTF
DNA: TGTGCCAGCAGCCGGGACAGAAAATATGGCTACACCTTC

size: .
J: TRBJ2-7
V: TRBV5-4
D: .
CDR3: CASSLVAEHIYEQYF
DNA: TGTGCCAGCAGCTTGGTGGCCGAACATATCTACGAGCAGTACTTC

size: .
J: TRBJ2-7
V: TRBV6-1
D: .
CDR3: CASSEWGVGYEQYF
DNA: TGTGCCAGCAGTGAATGGGGGGTCGGCTACGAGCAGTACTTC

size: .
J: TRBJ1-6
V: TRBV13
D: .
CDR3: CASSLRSSSPLHF
DNA: TGTGCCAGCAGCCTCCGCTCTAGTTCACCCCTCCACTTT